The present T cell receptor (beta chain) was sequenced within a study of cytomegalovirus exposure and HLA in healthy donors (dated by TCRdb to about 2017). About the investigation overall: An earlier analysis of fewer than 750 of the donors reported approximately 280 Gb of sequence data and 117 million unique TCR beta sequences obtained from about 180 million T cells. Among around 400 genotyped donors of the cohort, an average of approximately 240,000 unique TCR beta nucleotide sequences was sequenced per donor, of which 15% to 20% were non-productive. Both class I and class II loci were covered by HLA typing, at four-digit resolution. Rather than using new phenotypic data, the later analysis identified candidate immune exposures from TCR beta sequences and from how often those sequences occurred across donors. Typing coverage differed by locus: A, B, C, DRB1 and DQB1 were typed in about 620-630 donors, DQA1 in 522, DPA1 in over 600, and DPB1 in 472. Every discovery cohort repertoire had been produced on one sequencing platform. Besides the first cohort of 550 to 750 subjects, a separate validation cohort made up of over a hundred different subjects was used. About 300 gigabases of sequencing data and 78 million or so unique TCR sequences were included in an early release covering around 650 HLA-typed donors. To study patterns of TCR occurrence, a later analysis re-analyzed previously published TCR beta repertoires from more than 550 donors and added high-resolution HLA genotyping. Donor age, sex, ethnicity and CMV serostatus were compiled alongside the repertoire data. About five DR-DQ haplotypes were handled as single units for association and clustering, since linkage in the cohort was strong. The T cell repertoires of about 700 subjects were profiled by immunosequencing and related to cytomegalovirus serostatus. In a later genetic analysis, genome-wide SNP genotypes for about three fifths of the roughly 670 donors were used, and that subset was treated as a discovery cohort. The study aimed to test whether cataloging public T cell receptors could reveal signatures of past pathogen exposure. In an earlier analysis of 587 of the donors, high-throughput TCR beta sequencing was used to judge whether each TCR beta V gene segment behaved as functional or pseudogenic. The study combined high-throughput TCR immunosequencing, statistical association of individual TCRs with disease status, and machine learning to predict cytomegalovirus infection status. The genetic ancestry cluster associated with self-reported Caucasian donors included 70% to 85% of the approximately 400 genotyped donors.

At the junction V is shortened by 6 bases and J by 5 bases; bases outside the gene matches: 9. The germline V gene gives CDR1 as SGHVS and CDR2 as FNYEAQ. Including cysteine and phenylalanine, the CDR3 has 15 amino acids. Only the CDR3 DNA stays, 45 bases, in frame from base 1. What the research found in general, with its limitations: A later analysis found that TCR association rates varied across HLA loci, with DRB1 alleles showing the most associated TCRs and HLA-C alleles the fewest. Because some donors lacked HLA typing at each locus, the association tests relied only on the typed subset. Broadly in line with IMGT annotations, most TCR beta V segments showed up in productive rearrangements about 87% or about 30% of the time in an earlier analysis of around 600 of the donors. The classifier was reported to diagnose cytomegalovirus status with high specificity and sensitivity in both the original and validation cohorts. In a later analysis, HLA-associated TCR beta chains were found to be more clonally expanded and to have lower generation probabilities than equally common non-associated chains. Linkage disequilibrium might explain the correlated functional status among segregating V segments, but an unknown experimental factor could not be excluded. According to a later analysis, most CMV-associated TCR beta chains appeared to be HLA-restricted, and the HLA associations seemed to be driven largely by CMV exposure. Because counts were too low, about 18 rarely observed V segments, including chromosome 9 orphons, were excluded from the earlier analysis of several hundred of the donors. The only immune exposure information available for the cohort was CMV serostatus. It was suggested by the authors that the approach could potentially be generalized to other disease states and immunological phenotypes. A group of highly shared sequence variants was considered likely to be a technical artifact of the sequencing pipeline. A later analysis reported that several top co-occurrence clusters appeared linked to parvovirus B19, influenza, CMV and Epstein-Barr virus. Sequencing depth was assumed to be roughly uniform across donors in the presence/absence analyses, though that assumption may not hold. In this cohort, only TCR beta chains were sequenced, and detectable features were limited by the absence of alpha or paired-chain data. According to a later genetic analysis, donors in an Asian-associated ancestry cluster had fewer N-insertions in productive TCRs than the approximately 650-donor mean. Some IMGT-functional V segments, including TRBV6-2 and TRBV6-3, could not be told apart with the 87-base-pair reads, so those segments were excluded. V-gene and J-gene trimming of TCR beta chains was associated with a missense DCLRE1C variant in a later genetic analysis, and the association was replicated in an independent cohort. In vitro tests confirmed that three of the cytomegalovirus-associated TCR beta chains recognize cytomegalovirus antigens. In the study, 150 to 200 TCR beta chains were listed as associated with cytomegalovirus. In a later analysis, about 17,000 TCR beta sequences were associated with specific HLA alleles at a false discovery rate of 0.05. Strong co-occurrence of HLA alleles, especially DR and DQ, made assigning TCR associations to individual alleles difficult. A further reported finding was that TCR beta sequences accurately predicted the HLA-A and HLA-B alleles for most subjects in the first cohort. Across donors, most TCR sequences were observed very rarely, whereas some public TCRs were present in many individuals.

In total, over 600 healthy bone marrow donors made up the cohort. At the time of sampling, every cohort member was nominally healthy, though immune exposures that went unrecorded were likely present. The donor tested CMV seronegative and was one of the 352 seronegative cohort members. A peripheral blood sample was provided by each donor, and peripheral blood mononuclear cells were used for TCR beta sequencing. Genomic DNA was extracted from the blood cell samples with the Qiagen DNeasy Blood Extraction Kit. For this clone: Its target antigen remains unknown. No much larger clone exists at a distance of one base, and base qualities are not known.

Library preparation used the immunoSEQ multiplex PCR assay. For the multiplex PCR, a mixture combining 60 forward primers for TCR Vbeta segments and 13 reverse primers for TCR Jbeta segments was used. A multiplex PCR assay on genomic DNA amplified the CDR3 region of rearranged TCR beta genes. Amplified TCR beta libraries were sequenced as 87-base-pair reads on the Illumina HiSeq System. On the authors' methods: A later analysis tallied 75 million to 85 million unique TCR beta chains across the 666 repertoires, and approximately 12 million of those chains were shared by two or more donors. A nearest-neighbor algorithm error-corrected the raw reads and collapsed the reads into unique sequences, merging closely related sequences to remove PCR and sequencing errors. To assign V, D and J gene segments, CDR3 sequences were aligned to IMGT reference sequences. For a sequence to be retained, a match of at least six nucleotides was required to both a V gene segment and a J gene segment. A rearrangement counted as productive if the CDR3 had no stop codons and remained in frame with V and J, and every other rearrangement counted as non-productive. Following IMGT convention, CDR3 was defined as the stretch from the second conserved V-encoded cysteine to the conserved J-encoded phenylalanine. In an earlier analysis of around 640 of the donors, sequences lacking an unambiguous match to a single V gene segment were excluded. In an earlier analysis of approximately 500 of the donors, a V segment was called functional when productive rearrangements were above 56.7%, and segregating when the standard deviation between donors exceeded 5%. A statistical classification framework was developed to diagnose cytomegalovirus status using the catalog of TCR beta chain sequences. In a later analysis, V and J genes were assigned by comparing TCR nucleotide sequences against IMGT/GENE-DB human TR gene sequences. In a later analysis, CDR3 sequences and most-parsimonious VDJ recombination scenarios were assigned using the TCRdist pipeline. In a later analysis, every TCR beta chain was defined by the combination of its CDR3 amino acid sequence and its V-gene family, and reads without a unique V-gene family were dropped. A later analysis removed nearly 600 highly shared, low-generation-probability nucleotide sequences to deal with suspected cross-contamination and a sequencing artifact. In a later analysis, a clonal expansion index for each public chain was calculated from normalized within-repertoire ranks of inferred template counts. In a later analysis, generation probabilities were computed with a VDJ recombination model fitted to out-of-frame rearrangements, and the resulting probabilities were checked against IGoR. A later analysis scored TCR-TCR, TCR-HLA and TCR-CMV co-occurrence with hypergeometric tests, applying a repertoire-size bias correction to TCR pairs. To estimate false discovery rates, a later analysis permuted the HLA or CMV assignments 20 times. In a later analysis, co-occurring TCRs were grouped using DBSCAN, and TCRdist sequence similarity was added for clustering within HLA-allele-positive subsets. Repertoires with fewer than 30,000 or more than 120,000 public chains were left out of co-occurrence clustering, as were five repertoires with anomalous nucleotide sharing. Held by TCRdb, this immuneACCESS table contains in-frame sequences only and omits some clones. Under half of the omission traces to an unresolved V gene where checked; the cause of the rest is unknown. From that table come the V and J calls and clone size; the DNA was used to work out D and trimming. Present in this sample are around 93,000 clones, about 79% of which were seen just once. Over 3% of the sample is in the top ten clones.

Material: PBMCs. In this chain, TRBV7-6 is recombined with TRBJ2-1, with 8 bases aligning to TRBD2. The sequence was obtained from a man in his forties or fifties in good health and CMV-seronegative. The CDR3 sequence is CASRALAGRNNEQFF. The DNA sequence is as follows: TGTGCCAGCAGGGCGTTAGCGGGGAGGAACAATGAGCAGTTCTTC.